The T cell receptor beta chain described here comes from a study of CD8 T cells in ankylosing spondylitis (dated by TCRdb to about 2017). About the full investigation: The study set out to find disease-linked TCR variants by profiling T cell receptor beta repertoires in ankylosing spondylitis patients and healthy donors. In total, the full study cohort was made up of 108 healthy donors and 25 to 30 ankylosing spondylitis patients. Peripheral blood was sampled, and synovial fluid was additionally collected from ankylosing spondylitis patients.

The paper as a whole reports these results and caveats: Blood from ankylosing spondylitis patients appeared to be characterized by a TCR beta motif made up of fewer than ten highly homologous amino acid variants. Some motif variants were previously reported in synovial fluid and blood of reactive arthritis patients, suggesting common disease-initiation mechanisms. Significant enrichment of the disease-linked clones was reported in matched synovial fluid samples from ankylosing spondylitis patients. In peripheral blood, the disease-linked clones were found at relatively low frequencies and had a CD8+ phenotype.

Details on this clonotype: Its antigen specificity is not known. Base qualities were left out, and no much larger clone turns up one base away.

TCRdb records Illumina HiSeq 2500 as the sequencer. Quantitative 5'-RACE with molecular barcodes was used to prepare TCR beta libraries. Concerning the study's data processing: Disease-linked TCR variants were identified with a new computational method built on a probabilistic model of VDJ rearrangement. TCRdb trimmed public reads at Q25 via fastp, called clones via MiXCR and kept in-frame beta chains. A single entry per CDR3 protein holds the most common genes and DNA from its merged rows. TCRdb's processing, not the study's, gives the V and J calls here. Counted in this sample were about 250,000 distinct CDR3 sequences; 32% of them appeared once. The biggest ten clones account for about 4.2% of the sample. Sequencing was done on a sample of blood, either unsorted or a sorted T cell fraction (not recorded which). The TCR comes from a male donor with ankylosing spondylitis or in good health (not recorded which).

For the CDR3, the sequence is CASSPTRYSEQFF. The base sequence is TGTGCCAGCAGCCCCACTAGATATAGTGAGCAGTTCTTC. The V and J segments used are TRBV11-1 and TRBJ2-1; possibly the D gene is TRBD2, per 5 matching bases. For CDR1 and CDR2, the germline V gene (reference sequence) lists SGHAT and FQDESV. Between the V and J ends, shortened by 5 bases and 9 bases respectively, the junction contains 14 bases. The CDR3, from cysteine to phenylalanine, totals 13 residues. Left in the record is the CDR3 DNA by itself, 39 bases read in frame from the first base. Extended through the reference TRBV11-1 and TRBJ2-1 proteins, this CDR3 yields the full variable domain: EAEVAQSPRYKITEKSQAVAFWCDPISGHATLYWYRQILGQGPELLVQFQDESVVDDSQLPKDRFSAERLKGVDSTLKIQPAELGDSAMYLCASSPTRYSEQFFGPGTRLTVL.